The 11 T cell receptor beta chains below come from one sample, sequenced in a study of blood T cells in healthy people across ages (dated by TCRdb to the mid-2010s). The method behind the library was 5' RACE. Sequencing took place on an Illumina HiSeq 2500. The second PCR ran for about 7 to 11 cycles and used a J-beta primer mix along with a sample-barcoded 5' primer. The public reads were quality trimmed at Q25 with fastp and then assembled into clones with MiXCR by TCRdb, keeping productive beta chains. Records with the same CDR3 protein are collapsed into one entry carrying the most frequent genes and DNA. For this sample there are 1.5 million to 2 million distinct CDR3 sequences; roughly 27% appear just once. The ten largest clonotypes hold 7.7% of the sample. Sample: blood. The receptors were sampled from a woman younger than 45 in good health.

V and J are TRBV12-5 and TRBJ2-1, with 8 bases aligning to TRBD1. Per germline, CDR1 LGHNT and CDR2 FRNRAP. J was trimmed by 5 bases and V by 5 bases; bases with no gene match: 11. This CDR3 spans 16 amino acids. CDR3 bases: TGTGCTAGTGGTAAACCTGGACAGGGACCTCACAATGAGCAGTTCTTC. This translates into CASGKPGQGPHNEQFF.

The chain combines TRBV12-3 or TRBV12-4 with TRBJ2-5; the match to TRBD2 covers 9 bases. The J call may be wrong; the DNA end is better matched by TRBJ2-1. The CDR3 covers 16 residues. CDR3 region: CASSNMGSGSRETQFF. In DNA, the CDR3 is TGTGCCAGCAGTAACATGGGTAGCGGGAGCCGGGAGACCCAGTTCTTC.

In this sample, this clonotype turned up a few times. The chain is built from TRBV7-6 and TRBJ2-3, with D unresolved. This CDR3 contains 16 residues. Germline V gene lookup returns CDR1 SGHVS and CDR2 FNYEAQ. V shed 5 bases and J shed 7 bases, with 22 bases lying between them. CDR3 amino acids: CASSPGPGQEVNTQYF. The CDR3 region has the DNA TGTGCCAGCAGCCCCGGCCCGGGTCAAGAAGTGAATACGCAGTATTTT.

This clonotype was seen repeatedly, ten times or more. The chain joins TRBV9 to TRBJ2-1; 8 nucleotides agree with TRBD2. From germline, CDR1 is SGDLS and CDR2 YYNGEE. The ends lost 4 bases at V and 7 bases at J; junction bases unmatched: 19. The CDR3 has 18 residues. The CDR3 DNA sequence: TGTGCCAGCAGCCTAGATTCGGGGATAGCGGGGTGGGGGAATGAGCAGTTCTTC. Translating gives CASSLDSGIAGWGNEQFF.

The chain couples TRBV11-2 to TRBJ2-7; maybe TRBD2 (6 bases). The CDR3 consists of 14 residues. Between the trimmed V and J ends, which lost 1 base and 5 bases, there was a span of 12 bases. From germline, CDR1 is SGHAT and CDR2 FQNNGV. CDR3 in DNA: TGTGCCAGCAGCTTAGGCGGGATGAGAGACGAGCAGTACTTC. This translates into CASSLGGMRDEQYF.

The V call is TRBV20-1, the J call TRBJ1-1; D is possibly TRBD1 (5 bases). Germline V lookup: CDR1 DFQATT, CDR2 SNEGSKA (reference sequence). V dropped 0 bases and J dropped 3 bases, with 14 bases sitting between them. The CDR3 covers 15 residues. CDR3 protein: CSARDLGRGDTEAFF. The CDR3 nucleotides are TGCAGTGCTAGAGATCTGGGGAGGGGAGACACTGAAGCTTTCTTT.

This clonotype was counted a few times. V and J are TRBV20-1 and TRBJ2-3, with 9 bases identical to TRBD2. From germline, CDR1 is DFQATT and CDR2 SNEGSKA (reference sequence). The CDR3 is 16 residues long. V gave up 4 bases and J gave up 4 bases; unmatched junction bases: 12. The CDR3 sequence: CSATGGLAGVADTQYF. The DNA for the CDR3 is TGCAGTGCTACCGGAGGGTTAGCGGGAGTCGCAGATACGCAGTATTTT.

CDR3 nucleotides: TGTGCCAGCAGCCAAGTGGAAGTGAACACTGAAGCTTTCTTT. This gives the protein CASSQVEVNTEAFF. The V call is TRBV3-1, the J call TRBJ1-1; D unclear. The ends were cut back, 1 base at V and 0 bases at J, with 6 bases in the middle. The CDR3 spans 14 residues. CDR1 is LGHDT, CDR2 YNNKEL, per germline (reference sequence).

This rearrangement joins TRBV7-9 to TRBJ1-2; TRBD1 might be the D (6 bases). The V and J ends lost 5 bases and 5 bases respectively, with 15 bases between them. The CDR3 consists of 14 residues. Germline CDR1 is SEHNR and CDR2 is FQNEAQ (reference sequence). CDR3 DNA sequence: TGTGCCAGCAGCCCGACAGGTGGTACGTATGGCTACACCTTC. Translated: CASSPTGGTYGYTF.

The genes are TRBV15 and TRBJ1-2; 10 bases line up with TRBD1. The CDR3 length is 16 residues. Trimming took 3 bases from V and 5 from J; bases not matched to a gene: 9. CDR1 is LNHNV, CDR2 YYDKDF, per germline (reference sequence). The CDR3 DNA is TGTGCCACCAGCAGTGGTGGGACAGGGGTGATATATGGCTACACCTTC. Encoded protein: CATSSGGTGVIYGYTF. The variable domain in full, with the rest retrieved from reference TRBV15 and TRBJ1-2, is DAMVIQNPRYQVTQFGKPVTLSCSQTLNHNVMYWYQQKSSQAPKLLFHYYDKDFNNEADTPDNFQSRRPNTSFCFLDIRSPGLGDTAMYLCATSSGGTGVIYGYTFGSGTRLTVV.

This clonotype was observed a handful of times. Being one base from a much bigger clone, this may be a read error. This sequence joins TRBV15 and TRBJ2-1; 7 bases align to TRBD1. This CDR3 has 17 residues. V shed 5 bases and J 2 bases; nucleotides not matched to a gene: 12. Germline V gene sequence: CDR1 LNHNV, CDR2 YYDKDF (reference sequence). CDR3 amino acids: CATSPQRQGRPYNEQFF. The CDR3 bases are TGTGCCACCAGCCCCCAACGACAGGGTCGGCCCTACAATGAGCAGTTCTTC.